The clone carrying this T cell receptor beta chain was counted between two and nine times. The antigen is undetermined. Prepared libraries of TCR beta cDNA carried unique molecular identifiers. Some 500,000 cDNA molecules came from about 1 to 10 million T cells. TCRdb fed the PCR reads into MiXCR, producing one record per CDR3 protein. The sample carries more than 500,000 distinct CDR3 sequences, about a third recorded once. The germline V gene encodes CDR1 KGHSH and CDR2 LQKENI. V was trimmed by 2 bases and J by 4 bases, leaving 12 bases between them. The CDR3 contains 15 residues. The sample belongs to a study of post-analysis software for immune sequencing data. The study, taken as a whole, reports: Comparison with controls showed significantly lower normalized Chao1 diversity in multiple sclerosis patients. A handful of TRBV segments occurring more often in patients than controls included TRBV5-6, TRBV5-1 and TRBV20-1. F measure showed strong co-clustering of same-batch samples.

The specimen sequenced was blood. V and J are TRBV18 and TRBJ1-5; perhaps TRBD1 as D (6 bases). The sequence came from a girl aged 2 to 17 with multiple sclerosis. DNA for the CDR3: TGTGCCAGCTCACCAGGACAGAGAGCTAATCAGCCCCAGCATTTT. Protein product: CASSPGQRANQPQHF.